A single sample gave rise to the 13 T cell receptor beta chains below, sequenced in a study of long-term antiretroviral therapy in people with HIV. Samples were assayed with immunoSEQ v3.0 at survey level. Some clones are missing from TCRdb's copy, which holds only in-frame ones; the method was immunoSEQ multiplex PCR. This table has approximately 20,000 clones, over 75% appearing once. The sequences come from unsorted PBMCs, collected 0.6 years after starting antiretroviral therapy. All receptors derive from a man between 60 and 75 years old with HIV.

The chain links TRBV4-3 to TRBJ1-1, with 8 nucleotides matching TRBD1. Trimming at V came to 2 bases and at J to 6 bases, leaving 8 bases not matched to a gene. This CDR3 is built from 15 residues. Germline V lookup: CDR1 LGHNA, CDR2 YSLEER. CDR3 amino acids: CASSQPGQGIPEAFF. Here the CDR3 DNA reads TGCGCCAGCAGCCAACCAGGACAGGGTATACCTGAAGCTTTCTTT.

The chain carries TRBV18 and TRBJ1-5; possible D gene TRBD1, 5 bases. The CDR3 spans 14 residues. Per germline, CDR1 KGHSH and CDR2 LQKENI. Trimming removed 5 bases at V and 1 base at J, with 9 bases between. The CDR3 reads CASSSGGSNQPQHF. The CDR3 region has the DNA TGTGCCAGCTCAAGCGGGGGGAGCAATCAGCCCCAGCATTTT.

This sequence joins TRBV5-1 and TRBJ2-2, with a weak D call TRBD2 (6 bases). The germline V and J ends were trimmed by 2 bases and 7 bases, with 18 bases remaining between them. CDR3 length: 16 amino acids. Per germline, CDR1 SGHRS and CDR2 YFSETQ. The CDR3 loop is CASSFDPSARVGELFF. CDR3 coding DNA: TGCGCCAGCAGCTTCGATCCTAGCGCAAGGGTCGGGGAGCTGTTTTTT.

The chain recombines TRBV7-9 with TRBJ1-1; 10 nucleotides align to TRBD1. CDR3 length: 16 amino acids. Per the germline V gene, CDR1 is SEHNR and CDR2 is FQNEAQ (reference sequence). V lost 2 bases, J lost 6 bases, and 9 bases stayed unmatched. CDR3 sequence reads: CASSLPGQGIRSEAFF. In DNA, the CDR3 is TGTGCCAGCAGCTTACCGGGACAGGGGATCAGGTCTGAAGCTTTCTTT. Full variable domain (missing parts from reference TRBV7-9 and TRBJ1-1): DTGVSQNPRHKITKRGQNVTFRCDPISEHNRLYWYRQTLGQGPEFLTYFQNEAQLEKSRLLSDRFSAERPKGSFSTLEIQRTEQGDSAMYLCASSLPGQGIRSEAFFGQGTRLTVV.

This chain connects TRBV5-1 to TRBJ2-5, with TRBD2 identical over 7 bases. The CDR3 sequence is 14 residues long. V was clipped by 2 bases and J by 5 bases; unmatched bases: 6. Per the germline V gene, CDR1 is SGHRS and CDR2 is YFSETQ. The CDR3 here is CASSFREVGETQYF. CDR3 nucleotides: TGCGCCAGCAGCTTTCGGGAGGTGGGGGAGACCCAGTACTTC.

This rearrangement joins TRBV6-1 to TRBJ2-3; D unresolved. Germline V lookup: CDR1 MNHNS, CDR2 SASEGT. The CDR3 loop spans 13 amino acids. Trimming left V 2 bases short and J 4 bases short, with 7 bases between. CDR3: CASSEIQADTQYF. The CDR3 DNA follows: TGTGCCAGCAGTGAAATTCAGGCAGATACGCAGTATTTT.

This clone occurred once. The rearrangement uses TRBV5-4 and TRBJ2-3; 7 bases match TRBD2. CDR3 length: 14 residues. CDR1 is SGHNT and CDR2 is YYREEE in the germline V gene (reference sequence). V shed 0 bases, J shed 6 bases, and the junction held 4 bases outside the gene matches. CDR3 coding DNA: TGTGCCAGCAGCTTGGGGGCGGGGGTCGATACGCAGTATTTT. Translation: CASSLGAGVDTQYF. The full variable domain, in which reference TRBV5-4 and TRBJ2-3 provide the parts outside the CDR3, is ETGVTQSPTHLIKTRGQQVTLRCSSQSGHNTVSWYQQALGQGPQFIFQYYREEENGRGNFPPRFSGLQFPNYSSELNVNALELDDSALYLCASSLGAGVDTQYFGPGTRLTVL.

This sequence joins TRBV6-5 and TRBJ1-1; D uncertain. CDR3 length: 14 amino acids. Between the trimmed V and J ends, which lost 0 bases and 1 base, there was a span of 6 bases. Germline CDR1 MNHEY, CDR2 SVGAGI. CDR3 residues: CASSYSEANTEAFF. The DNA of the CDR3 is TGTGCCAGCAGTTACTCTGAGGCGAACACTGAAGCTTTCTTT.

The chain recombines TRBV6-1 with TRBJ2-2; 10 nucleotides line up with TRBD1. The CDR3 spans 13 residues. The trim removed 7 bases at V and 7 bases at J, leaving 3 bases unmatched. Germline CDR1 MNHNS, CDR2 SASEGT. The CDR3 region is CASTRTGGGELFF. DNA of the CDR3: TGTGCCAGCACCCGGACAGGGGGCGGGGAGCTGTTTTTT.

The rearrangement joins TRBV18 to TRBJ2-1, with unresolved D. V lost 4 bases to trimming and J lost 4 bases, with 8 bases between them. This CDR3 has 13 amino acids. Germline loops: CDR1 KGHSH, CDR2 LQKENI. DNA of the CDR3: TGTGCCAGCTCACTGGCTGAGTACAATGAGCAGTTCTTC. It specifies CASSLAEYNEQFF.

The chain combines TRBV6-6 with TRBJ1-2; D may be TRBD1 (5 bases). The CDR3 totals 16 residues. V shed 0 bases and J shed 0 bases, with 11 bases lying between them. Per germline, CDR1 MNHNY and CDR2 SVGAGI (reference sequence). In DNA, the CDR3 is TGTGCCAGCAGTTACTCCGGGGACGGGACTAACTATGGCTACACCTTC. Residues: CASSYSGDGTNYGYTF.

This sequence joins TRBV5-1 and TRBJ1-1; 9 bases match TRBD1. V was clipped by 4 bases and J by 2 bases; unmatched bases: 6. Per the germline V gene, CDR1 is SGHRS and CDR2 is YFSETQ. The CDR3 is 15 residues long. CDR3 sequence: CASSKDRGDNTEAFF. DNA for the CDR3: TGCGCCAGCAGCAAGGACAGGGGAGACAACACTGAAGCTTTCTTT.

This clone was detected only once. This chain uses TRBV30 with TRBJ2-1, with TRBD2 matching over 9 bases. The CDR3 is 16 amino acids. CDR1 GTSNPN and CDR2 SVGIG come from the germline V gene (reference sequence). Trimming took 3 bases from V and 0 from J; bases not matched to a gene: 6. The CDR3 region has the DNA TGTGCCTGGAGGACTAGCGGAGGGAGCTCCTACAATGAGCAGTTCTTC. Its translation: CAWRTSGGSSYNEQFF.